The 22 T cell receptor beta chains below come from one sample, sequenced in a study of blood T cell repertoires in COVID-19. TCRdb's table, derived via immunoSEQ multiplex PCR, lists solely in-frame clones and lacks some. The profile shows approximately 500,000 clones, around 85% of them singletons. Material for sequencing was peripheral blood. These receptors originate from a human donor in a cohort sampled during active COVID-19.

Here the CDR3 DNA reads TGTGCCAGCAGCTTAGGGGTTGTCGCGACTGAAGCTTTCTTT. Protein sequence: CASSLGVVATEAFF. The V gene is TRBV5-4, the J gene TRBJ1-1; TRBD1 is a possible D gene (5 bases). V was shortened by 2 bases and J by 5 bases, with 13 bases between the two germline ends. Germline CDR1 is SGHNT and CDR2 is YYREEE (reference sequence). This CDR3 has 14 residues.

V and J are TRBV24-1 and TRBJ2-1, with 9 bases lining up with TRBD1. V gave up 4 bases and J gave up 5 bases; unmatched junction bases: 5. The CDR3 is 15 residues long. CDR1 KGHDR and CDR2 SFDVKD come from the germline V gene. The CDR3 nucleotides read TGTGCCACCAGTGAAATCCGGGACAGGGACAATGAGCAGTTCTTC. Translating it yields CATSEIRDRDNEQFF.

This chain joins TRBV7-2 and TRBJ1-2; TRBD1 matches 9 bases. CDR1 SGHTA and CDR2 FQGNSA come from the germline V gene. The CDR3 length is 14 residues. With V trimmed by 5 bases and J by 7 bases, 8 bases remained unmatched. The chain's CDR3 is CASSLGQGLRGYTF. The CDR3 bases are TGTGCCAGCAGCCTTGGACAGGGGTTGCGTGGCTACACCTTC.

The genes are TRBV10-1 and TRBJ1-5, with no clear D. Trimming cost V 6 bases and J 0 bases, with 21 bases left between them. The germline V gene encodes CDR1 WNHNN and CDR2 SYGVQD (reference sequence). This CDR3 comprises 18 residues. DNA for the CDR3: TGCGCCAGCAGGAATAGCGTCAGTACTCAGAATAGCAATCAGCCCCAGCATTTT. The encoded protein is CASRNSVSTQNSNQPQHF.

This rearrangement joins TRBV7-2 to TRBJ1-3, with D unresolved. This CDR3 spans 15 amino acids. The germline gives CDR1 SGHTA, CDR2 FQGNSA. V was clipped by 1 base and J by 0 bases, with 7 bases between them. The CDR3: CASSLVGGSGNTIYF. The CDR3 DNA is TGTGCCAGCAGCTTAGTCGGAGGCTCTGGAAACACCATATATTTT.

The chain combines TRBV7-6 with TRBJ1-1, with 8 bases fitting TRBD1. CDR3 length: 14 residues. The V and J ends lost 4 bases and 5 bases, in that order; junction bases with no gene match: 6. Germline V gives CDR1 SGHVS, CDR2 FNYEAQ. The CDR3 is CASSSAGGSTEAFF. CDR3 DNA: TGTGCCAGCAGCTCGGCAGGGGGCTCTACTGAAGCTTTCTTT.

This clone showed up just once. The chain is built from TRBV19 and TRBJ1-1, with D maybe TRBD1 (5 bases). Trimming shortened V by 7 bases and J by 4 bases, and 19 bases separated the two germline ends. Germline V gene data show CDR1 as LNHDA and CDR2 as SQIVND (reference sequence). The CDR3 consists of 15 residues. For the CDR3, the DNA is TGTGCCAGTAATAGAAGGCAGGGAAGGGGCACTGAAGCTTTCTTT. As protein: CASNRRQGRGTEAFF.

This chain connects TRBV6-5 to TRBJ2-5, with 9 bases lining up with TRBD2. From germline, CDR1 is MNHEY and CDR2 SVGAGI. This CDR3 is 16 amino acids long. J was trimmed by 4 bases and V by 2 bases; bases with no gene match: 8. CDR3 DNA: TGTGCCAGCAGTTACATTCGCGGGAGGGCCGGAGAGACCCAGTACTTC. Amino acid sequence: CASSYIRGRAGETQYF.

As regards this clone: At the DNA level, this CDR3 is encoded by other sequences in the same sample as well. V and J are TRBV29-1 and TRBJ1-1, with TRBD1 matching over 8 bases. Trimming cost V 7 bases and J 1 base; bases outside gene matches: 2. The CDR3 has 12 amino acids. Germline CDR1 and CDR2: SQVTM and ANQGSEA. CDR3 DNA sequence: TGCAGCGGGGGGACAGGGAACACTGAAGCTTTCTTT. As protein: CSGGTGNTEAFF.

The chain links TRBV7-3 to TRBJ2-5, with TRBD2 matching 9 bases. CDR1 is SGHTA, CDR2 FQGTGA, per germline. V shed 2 bases and J 7 bases; nucleotides not matched to a gene: 8. The CDR3 extends over 15 amino acids. CDR3 coding DNA: TGTGCCAGCAGCTTAGATCATAGCGGGAGCCGGACCCAGTACTTC. Its translation is CASSLDHSGSRTQYF.

This chain links TRBV27 with TRBJ1-1; 9 bases fit TRBD1. With V trimmed by 6 bases and J by 5 bases, 4 bases remained unmatched. The CDR3 extends over 13 amino acids. Germline V lookup: CDR1 MNHEY, CDR2 SMNVEV (reference sequence). Here the CDR3 reads CASRYRGLTEAFF. CDR3 nucleotide sequence: TGTGCCAGCAGGTACAGGGGGCTAACTGAAGCTTTCTTT.

The chain links TRBV5-1 to TRBJ2-2, with no clear D. This CDR3 has 16 amino acids. The V gene's germline CDR1 is SGHRS and CDR2 YFSETQ. Between the trimmed V and J ends, which lost 1 base and 0 bases, there was a span of 10 bases. DNA of the CDR3: TGCGCCAGCAGCTTGCTTTCAGGCCCGAACACCGGGGAGCTGTTTTTT. Protein sequence: CASSLLSGPNTGELFF.

This chain connects TRBV2 to TRBJ2-2, with TRBD2 matching over 8 bases. The length of the CDR3 is 14 residues. The V segment lost 7 bases and the J segment 2 bases; nucleotides outside the gene matches: 3. Germline V gene data show CDR1 as SNHLY and CDR2 as FYNNEI. Written as DNA, the CDR3 is TGTGCCAGCAAAGCGGGAGATAACACCGGGGAGCTGTTTTTT. Its protein product is CASKAGDNTGELFF.

The V call is TRBV12-5, the J call TRBJ1-2; possible D gene TRBD1, 6 bases. V was shortened by 7 bases and J by 2 bases, with 11 bases between the two germline ends. Germline V gene lookup returns CDR1 LGHNT and CDR2 FRNRAP. This CDR3 is built from 13 residues. CDR3 sequence reads: CASAQTGNYGYTF. The CDR3 DNA reads as TGTGCTAGTGCCCAGACAGGCAACTATGGCTACACCTTC.

The rearrangement joins TRBV29-1 to TRBJ2-7; 8 bases line up with TRBD2. Trimming took 2 bases from V and 2 from J; bases not matched to a gene: 5. The CDR3 spans 14 residues. CDR1 is SQVTM, CDR2 ANQGSEA, per germline. CDR3 residues: CSVELAGGTYEQYF. CDR3 coding DNA: TGCAGCGTTGAACTGGCGGGAGGAACCTACGAGCAGTACTTC.

The rearrangement uses TRBV7-2 and TRBJ1-2; 10 positions match TRBD1. This CDR3 has 15 residues. Germline lookup yields CDR1 SGHTA and CDR2 FQGNSA. V lost 5 bases and J lost 7; bases outside the gene matches: 10. The CDR3 region is CASSVSGTGASGYTF. The DNA for the CDR3 is TGTGCCAGCAGCGTATCCGGGACAGGGGCCTCTGGCTACACCTTC.

This clone was seen only once. The chain combines TRBV10-3 with TRBJ2-2; 7 bases align to TRBD1. This CDR3 spans 14 amino acids. Germline trimming cut 3 bases from V and 7 bases from J; bases unmatched to any gene: 5. Germline V gene sequence: CDR1 ENHRY, CDR2 SYGVKD. The CDR3 nucleotides are TGTGCCATCAGTGACGAGGGGGCCAACGGGGAGCTGTTTTTT. Translating it yields CAISDEGANGELFF.

The J gene is TRBJ2-5, the V gene TRBV28, with D tentatively TRBD1 (6 bases). Trimming took off 5 bases at V and 5 bases at J, with 21 bases between the two ends. The CDR3 consists of 16 residues. Germline V gives CDR1 MDHEN, CDR2 SYDVKM. CDR3 protein: CASSVSTGRVQETQYF. In nucleotides, the CDR3 is TGTGCCAGCAGTGTATCGACAGGAAGGGTTCAGGAGACCCAGTACTTC.

This chain joins TRBV5-5 and TRBJ2-5, with 7 positions matching TRBD1. The CDR3 totals 14 residues. With V trimmed by 4 bases and J by 5 bases, 8 bases remained unmatched. Looked up from germline, CDR1 is SGHKS and CDR2 is YYEKEE (reference sequence). CDR3 in DNA: TGTGCCAGCAGCACCGAGACAGGGCGGGAGACCCAGTACTTC. It codes for CASSTETGRETQYF.

The chain employs TRBV6-5 and TRBJ2-5, with a weak D call TRBD2 (5 bases). V was pared by 2 bases and J by 3 bases, with 7 bases between. Germline loops: CDR1 MNHEY, CDR2 SVGAGI. The CDR3 covers 13 residues. CDR3 bases: TGTGCCAGCAGTTACAACGGGGAAGAGACCCAGTACTTC. It codes for CASSYNGEETQYF.

V usage is TRBV9 and J usage is TRBJ2-3; TRBD1 aligns across 9 bases. Germline CDR1 reads SGDLS; CDR2 reads YYNGEE. The ends lost 3 bases at V and 3 bases at J; junction bases unmatched: 5. This CDR3 has 15 amino acids. CDR3 sequence: CASSATGGWTDTQYF. The CDR3 nucleotides are TGTGCCAGCAGCGCAACAGGGGGCTGGACAGATACGCAGTATTTT.

The gene calls are TRBV28 and TRBJ2-3; TRBD2 is a possible D gene (6 bases). Trimming pared 4 bases from V and 5 bases from J, leaving 7 bases between. Germline V lookup: CDR1 MDHEN, CDR2 SYDVKM. The CDR3 runs 12 residues. CDR3 sequence reads: CASSSGEDTQYF. The CDR3 DNA sequence: TGTGCCAGCAGTTCGGGGGAAGATACGCAGTATTTT.